Listed here is a single TCR beta chain. The antigen is undetermined. It was with a sample-barcoded 5' primer and a J-beta primer mix that a second PCR of roughly 7 to 12 cycles was run. TCRdb redid the calling of the 5' RACE reads with MiXCR, one entry per CDR3 protein. The sample has 750,000 or so distinct CDR3 sequences, around 25% seen once. CDR3 length: 16 amino acids. The J segment lost 0 bases and the V segment lost 0 bases, leaving 2 bases of the junction unmatched. Germline CDR1 reads SGDLS; CDR2 reads YYNGEE. These data come from a study of blood T cells in healthy people across ages. Study-level results: Donor CMV infection status was unknown, possibly confounding age-related changes in expanded clonotypes. Significant beta diversity loss was already apparent by age roughly 40, declining roughly linearly.

These sequences were also reported in another study, on T cells of mothers and their children. This second study says: The study obtained over 8 million TCR beta CDR3 reads per mother and a few million per child.

This chain joins TRBV9 and TRBJ2-5, with 10 bases identical to TRBD2. The sample comprised blood. This receptor was identified in a boy aged 5-17 years in good health. In DNA form, the CDR3 reads TGTGCCAGCAGCGTAGGACTAGCGGGTCACCAAGAGACCCAGTACTTC. Its protein is CASSVGLAGHQETQYF.